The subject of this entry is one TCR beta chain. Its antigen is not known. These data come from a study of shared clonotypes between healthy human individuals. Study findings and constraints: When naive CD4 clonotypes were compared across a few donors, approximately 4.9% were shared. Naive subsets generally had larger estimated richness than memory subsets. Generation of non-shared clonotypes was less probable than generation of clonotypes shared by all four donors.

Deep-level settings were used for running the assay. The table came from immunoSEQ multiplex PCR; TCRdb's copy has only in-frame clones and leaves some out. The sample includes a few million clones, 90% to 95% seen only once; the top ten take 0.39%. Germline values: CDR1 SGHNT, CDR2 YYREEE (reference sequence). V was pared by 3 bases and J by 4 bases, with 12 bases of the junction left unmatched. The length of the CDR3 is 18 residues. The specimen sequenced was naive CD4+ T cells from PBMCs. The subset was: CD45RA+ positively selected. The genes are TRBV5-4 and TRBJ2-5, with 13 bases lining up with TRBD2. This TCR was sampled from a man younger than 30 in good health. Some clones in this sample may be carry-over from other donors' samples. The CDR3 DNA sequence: TGTGCCAGCAGCTCGGGACTAGCGGGACCGGCGGTGGGAGAGACCCAGTACTTC. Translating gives CASSSGLAGPAVGETQYF.